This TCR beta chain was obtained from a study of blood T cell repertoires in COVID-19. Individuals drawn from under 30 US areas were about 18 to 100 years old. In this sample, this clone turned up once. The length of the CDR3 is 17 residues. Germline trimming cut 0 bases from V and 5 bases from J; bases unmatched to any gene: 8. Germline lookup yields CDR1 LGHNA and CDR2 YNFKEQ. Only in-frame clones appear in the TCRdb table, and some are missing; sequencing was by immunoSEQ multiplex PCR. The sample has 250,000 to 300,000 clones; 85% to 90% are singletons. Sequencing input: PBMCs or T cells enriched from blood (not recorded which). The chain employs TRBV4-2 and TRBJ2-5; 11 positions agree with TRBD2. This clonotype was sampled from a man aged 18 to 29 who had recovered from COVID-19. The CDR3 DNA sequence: TGTGCCAGCAGCCAAGAATCGGTAGCGGGGGGGCGGGAGACCCAGTACTTC. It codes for CASSQESVAGGRETQYF.